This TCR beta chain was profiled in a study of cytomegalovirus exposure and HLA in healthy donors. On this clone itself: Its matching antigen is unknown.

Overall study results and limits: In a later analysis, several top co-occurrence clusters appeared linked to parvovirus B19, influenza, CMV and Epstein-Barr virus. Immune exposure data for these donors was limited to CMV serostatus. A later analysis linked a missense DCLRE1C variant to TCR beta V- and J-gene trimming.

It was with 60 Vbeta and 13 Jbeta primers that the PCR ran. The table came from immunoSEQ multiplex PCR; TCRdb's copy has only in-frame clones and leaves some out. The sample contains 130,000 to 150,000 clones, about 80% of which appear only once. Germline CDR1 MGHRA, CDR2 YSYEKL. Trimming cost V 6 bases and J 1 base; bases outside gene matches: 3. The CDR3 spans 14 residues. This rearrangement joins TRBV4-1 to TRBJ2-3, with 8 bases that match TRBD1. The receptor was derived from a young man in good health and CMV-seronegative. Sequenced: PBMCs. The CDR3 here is CASRGQVGTDTQYF. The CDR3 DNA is TGCGCCAGCAGGGGACAGGTGGGCACAGATACGCAGTATTTT.